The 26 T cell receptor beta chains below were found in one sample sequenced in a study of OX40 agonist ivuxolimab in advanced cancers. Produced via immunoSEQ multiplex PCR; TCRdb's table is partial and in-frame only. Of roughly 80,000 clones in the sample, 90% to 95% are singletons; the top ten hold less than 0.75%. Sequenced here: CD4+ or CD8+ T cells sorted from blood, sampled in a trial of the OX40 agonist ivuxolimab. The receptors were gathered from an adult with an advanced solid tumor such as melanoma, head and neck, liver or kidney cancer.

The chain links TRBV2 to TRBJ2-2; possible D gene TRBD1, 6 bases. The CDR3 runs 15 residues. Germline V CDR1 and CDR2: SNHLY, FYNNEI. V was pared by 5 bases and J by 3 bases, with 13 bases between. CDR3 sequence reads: CASSYQGTDTGELFF. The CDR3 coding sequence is TGTGCCAGCAGTTATCAGGGGACGGACACCGGGGAGCTGTTTTTT. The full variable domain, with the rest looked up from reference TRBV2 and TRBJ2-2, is EPEVTQTPSHQVTQMGQEVILRCVPISNHLYFYWYRQILGQKVEFLVSFYNNEISEKSEIFDDQFSVERPDGSNFTLKIRSTKLEDSAMYFCASSYQGTDTGELFFGEGSRLTVL.

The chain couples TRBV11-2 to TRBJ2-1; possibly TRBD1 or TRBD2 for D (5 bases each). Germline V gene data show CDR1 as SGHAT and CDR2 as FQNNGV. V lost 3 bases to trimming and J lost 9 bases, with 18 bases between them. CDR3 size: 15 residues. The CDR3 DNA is TGTGCCAGCAGCTTTCAAACCGGGACCCGGAGTGAGCAGTTCTTC. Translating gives CASSFQTGTRSEQFF. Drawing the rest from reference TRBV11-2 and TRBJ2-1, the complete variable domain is EAGVAQSPRYKIIEKRQSVAFWCNPISGHATLYWYQQILGQGPKLLIQFQNNGVVDDSQLPKDRFSAERLKGVDSTLKIQPAKLEDSAVYLCASSFQTGTRSEQFFGPGTRLTVL.

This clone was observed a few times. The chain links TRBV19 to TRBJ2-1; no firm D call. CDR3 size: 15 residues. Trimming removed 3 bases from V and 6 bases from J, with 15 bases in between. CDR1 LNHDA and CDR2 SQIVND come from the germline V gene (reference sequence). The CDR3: CASSIYNDPFNEQFF. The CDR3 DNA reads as TGTGCCAGTAGTATTTATAATGACCCTTTCAATGAGCAGTTCTTC.

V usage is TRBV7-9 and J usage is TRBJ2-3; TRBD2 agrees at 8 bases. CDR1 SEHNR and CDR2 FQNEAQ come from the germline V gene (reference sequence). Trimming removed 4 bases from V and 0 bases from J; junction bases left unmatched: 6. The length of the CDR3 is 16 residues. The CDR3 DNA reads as TGTGCCAGCAGCTCCCTCAGCGGGAGTAGCACAGATACGCAGTATTTT. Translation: CASSSLSGSSTDTQYF.

CDR3 nucleotide sequence: TGTGCCAGCAGCCCCCAACTAGCGGGAGTCAATGAGCAGTTCTTC. It yields the protein CASSPQLAGVNEQFF. The chain employs TRBV7-3 and TRBJ2-1, with 11 bases fitting TRBD2. Germline V gives CDR1 SGHTA, CDR2 FQGTGA. J gave up 6 bases and V 5 bases, and 6 bases lay outside the gene matches. The CDR3 has 15 residues.

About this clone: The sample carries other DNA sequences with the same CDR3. The CDR3 bases are TGTGCCAGCAGCTTAGCAGGACTGAGCACAGATACGCAGTATTTT. Protein product: CASSLAGLSTDTQYF. The chain has TRBV7-2 and TRBJ2-3, with TRBD2 as a possible D gene (5 bases). CDR1 is SGHTA, CDR2 FQGNSA, per germline. The CDR3 is made up of 15 amino acids. Between the trimmed V and J ends, which lost 0 bases and 0 bases, there was a span of 7 bases.

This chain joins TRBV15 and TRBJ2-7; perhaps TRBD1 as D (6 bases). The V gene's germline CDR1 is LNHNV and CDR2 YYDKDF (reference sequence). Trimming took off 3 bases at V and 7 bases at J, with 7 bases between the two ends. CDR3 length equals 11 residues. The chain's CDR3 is CATSSTGEQYF. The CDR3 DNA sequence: TGTGCCACCAGCAGCACAGGGGAGCAGTACTTC.

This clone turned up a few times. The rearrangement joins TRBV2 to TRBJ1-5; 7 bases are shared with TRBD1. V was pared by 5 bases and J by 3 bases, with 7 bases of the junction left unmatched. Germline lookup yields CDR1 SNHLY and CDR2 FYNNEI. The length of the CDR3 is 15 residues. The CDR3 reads CASSSRQGHNQPQHF. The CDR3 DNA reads TGTGCCAGCAGTTCCCGACAGGGTCACAATCAGCCCCAGCATTTT.

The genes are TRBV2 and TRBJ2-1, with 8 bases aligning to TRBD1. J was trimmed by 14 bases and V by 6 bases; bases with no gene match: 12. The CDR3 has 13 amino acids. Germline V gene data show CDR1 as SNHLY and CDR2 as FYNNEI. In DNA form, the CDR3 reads TGTGCCAGCAGCCGGGACAGGAGCCCTTCTAAGTTCTTC. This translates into CASSRDRSPSKFF.

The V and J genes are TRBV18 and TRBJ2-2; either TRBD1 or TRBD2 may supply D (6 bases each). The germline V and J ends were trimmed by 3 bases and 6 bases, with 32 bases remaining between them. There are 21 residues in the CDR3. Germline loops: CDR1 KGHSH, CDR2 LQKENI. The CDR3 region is CASSPKMGGGKITGRPGELFF. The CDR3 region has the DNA TGTGCCAGCTCACCTAAGATGGGGGGCGGCAAGATTACCGGGCGTCCCGGGGAGCTGTTTTTT. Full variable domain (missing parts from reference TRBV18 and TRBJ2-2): NAGVMQNPRHLVRRRGQEARLRCSPMKGHSHVYWYRQLPEEGLKFMVYLQKENIIDESGMPKERFSAEFPKEGPSILRIQQVVRGDSAAYFCASSPKMGGGKITGRPGELFFGEGSRLTVL.

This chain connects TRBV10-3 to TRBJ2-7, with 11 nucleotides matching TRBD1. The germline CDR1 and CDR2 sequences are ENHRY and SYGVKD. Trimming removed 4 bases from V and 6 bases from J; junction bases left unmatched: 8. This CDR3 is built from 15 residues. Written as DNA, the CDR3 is TGTGCCATCAGTGGCCTGGGACAGGGGGTTTCCGAGCAGTACTTC. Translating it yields CAISGLGQGVSEQYF.

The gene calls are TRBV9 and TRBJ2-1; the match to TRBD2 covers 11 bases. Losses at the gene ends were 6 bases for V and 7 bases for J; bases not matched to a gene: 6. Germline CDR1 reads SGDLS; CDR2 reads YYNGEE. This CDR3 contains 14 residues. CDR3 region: CASTPSGRFNEQFF. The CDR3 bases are TGTGCCAGCACCCCTAGCGGGAGGTTTAATGAGCAGTTCTTC.

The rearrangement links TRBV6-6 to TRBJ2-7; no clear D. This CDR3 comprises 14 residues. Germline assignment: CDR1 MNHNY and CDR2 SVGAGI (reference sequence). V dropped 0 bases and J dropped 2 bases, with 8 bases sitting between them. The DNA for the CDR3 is TGTGCCAGCAGTTACTCCGCGAATGCCTACGAGCAGTACTTC. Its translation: CASSYSANAYEQYF.

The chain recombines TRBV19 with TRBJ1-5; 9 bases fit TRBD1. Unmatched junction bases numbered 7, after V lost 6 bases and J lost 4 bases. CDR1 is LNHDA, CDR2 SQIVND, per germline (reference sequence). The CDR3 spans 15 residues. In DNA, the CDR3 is TGTGCCAGTAGAAGGGACAGGGTCCGTAATCAGCCCCAGCATTTT. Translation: CASRRDRVRNQPQHF.

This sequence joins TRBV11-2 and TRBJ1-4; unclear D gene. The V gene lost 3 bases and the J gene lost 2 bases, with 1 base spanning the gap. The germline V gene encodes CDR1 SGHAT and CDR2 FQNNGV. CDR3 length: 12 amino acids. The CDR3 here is CASSFTNEKLFF. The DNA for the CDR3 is TGTGCCAGCAGCTTTACTAATGAAAAACTGTTTTTT.

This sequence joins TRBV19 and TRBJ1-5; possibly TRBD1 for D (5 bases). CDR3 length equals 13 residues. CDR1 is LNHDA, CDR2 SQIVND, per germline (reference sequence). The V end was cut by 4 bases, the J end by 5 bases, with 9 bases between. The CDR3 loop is CASSRGVYQPQHF. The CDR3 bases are TGTGCCAGTAGTAGGGGGGTATATCAGCCCCAGCATTTT.

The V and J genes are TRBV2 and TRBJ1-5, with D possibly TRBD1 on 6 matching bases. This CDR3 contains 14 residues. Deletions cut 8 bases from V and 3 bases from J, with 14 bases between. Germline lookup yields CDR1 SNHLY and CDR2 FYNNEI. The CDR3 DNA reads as TGTGCCAGCTTGGGGGCGAACATCAATCAGCCCCAGCATTTT. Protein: CASLGANINQPQHF. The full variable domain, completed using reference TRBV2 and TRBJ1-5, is EPEVTQTPSHQVTQMGQEVILRCVPISNHLYFYWYRQILGQKVEFLVSFYNNEISEKSEIFDDQFSVERPDGSNFTLKIRSTKLEDSAMYFCASLGANINQPQHFGDGTRLSIL.

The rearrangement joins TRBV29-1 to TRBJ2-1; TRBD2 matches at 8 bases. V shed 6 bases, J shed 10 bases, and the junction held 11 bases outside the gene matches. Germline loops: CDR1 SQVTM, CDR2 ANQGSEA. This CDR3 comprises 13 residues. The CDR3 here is CSVVRGGRAEQFF. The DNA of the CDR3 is TGCAGCGTCGTCCGGGGGGGGAGAGCCGAGCAGTTCTTC.

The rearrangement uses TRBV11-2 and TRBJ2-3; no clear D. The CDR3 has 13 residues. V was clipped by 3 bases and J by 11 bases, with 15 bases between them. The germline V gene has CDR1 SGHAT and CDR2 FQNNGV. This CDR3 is CASSFSFAEMQYF. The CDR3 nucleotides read TGTGCCAGCAGCTTCTCTTTCGCGGAAATGCAGTATTTT.

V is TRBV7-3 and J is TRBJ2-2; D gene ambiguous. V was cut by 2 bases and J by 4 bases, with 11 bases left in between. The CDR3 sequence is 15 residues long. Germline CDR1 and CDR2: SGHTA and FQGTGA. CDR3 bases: TGTGCCAGCAGCTTATCTTCACTCGCCACCGGGGAGCTGTTTTTT. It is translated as CASSLSSLATGELFF.

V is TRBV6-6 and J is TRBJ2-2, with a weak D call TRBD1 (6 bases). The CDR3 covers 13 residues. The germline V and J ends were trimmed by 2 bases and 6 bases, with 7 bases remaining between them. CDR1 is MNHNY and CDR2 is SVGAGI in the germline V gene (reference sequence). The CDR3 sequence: CASSYQGSGELFF. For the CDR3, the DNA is TGTGCCAGCAGTTACCAGGGGTCCGGGGAGCTGTTTTTT.

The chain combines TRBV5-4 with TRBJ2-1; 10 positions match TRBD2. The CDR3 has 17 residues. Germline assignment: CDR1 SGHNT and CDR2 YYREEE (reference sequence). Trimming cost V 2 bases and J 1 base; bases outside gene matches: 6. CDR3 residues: CASSFWGLASSYNEQFF. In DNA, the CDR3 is TGTGCCAGCAGCTTTTGGGGACTAGCGTCTTCCTACAATGAGCAGTTCTTC.

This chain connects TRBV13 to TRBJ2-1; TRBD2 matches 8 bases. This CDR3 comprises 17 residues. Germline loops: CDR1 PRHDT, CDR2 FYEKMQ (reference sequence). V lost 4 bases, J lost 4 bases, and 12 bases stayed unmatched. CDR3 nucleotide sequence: TGTGCCAGCAGCTCCCCCCAGAGCGGGAGTTTGTACAATGAGCAGTTCTTC. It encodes CASSSPQSGSLYNEQFF.

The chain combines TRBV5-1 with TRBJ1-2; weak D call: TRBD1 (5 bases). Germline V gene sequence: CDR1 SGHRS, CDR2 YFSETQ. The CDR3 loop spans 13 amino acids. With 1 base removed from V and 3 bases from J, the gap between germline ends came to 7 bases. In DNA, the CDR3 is TGCGCCAGCAGCTTGCGGGGGGACTATGGCTACACCTTC. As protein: CASSLRGDYGYTF.

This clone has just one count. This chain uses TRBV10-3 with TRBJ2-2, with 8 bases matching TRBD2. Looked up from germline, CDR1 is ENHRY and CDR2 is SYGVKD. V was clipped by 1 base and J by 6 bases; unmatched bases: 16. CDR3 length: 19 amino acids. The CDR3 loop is CAISEFWEDWAGGAGELFF. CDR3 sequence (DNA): TGTGCCATCAGTGAGTTCTGGGAGGATTGGGCGGGAGGAGCCGGGGAGCTGTTTTTT.

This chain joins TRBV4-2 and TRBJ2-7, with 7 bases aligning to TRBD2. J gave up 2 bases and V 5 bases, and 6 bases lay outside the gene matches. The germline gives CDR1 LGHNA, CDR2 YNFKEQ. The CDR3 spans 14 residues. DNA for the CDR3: TGTGCCAGCAGCTGGGGGGGACTCACCTACGAGCAGTACTTC. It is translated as CASSWGGLTYEQYF.